This section outlines one TCR beta chain sequence together with its context. Its antigen is unidentified. This entry belongs to a study of T cell repertoires in cytomegalovirus infection. TCRdb ran MiXCR on the reads and lists one entry per CDR3 protein. The sample has around 630,000 distinct CDR3 sequences; about 24% are singletons. The trim removed 3 bases at V and 5 bases at J, leaving 7 bases unmatched. The CDR3 contains 14 residues. The germline V gene has CDR1 SGHRS and CDR2 YFSETQ. The study, taken as a whole, reports: Clonotypes of TCR beta that were HLA-C-restricted and CMV-specific dominated the ex vivo response.

This TCR was sampled from a human donor in good health (CMV status not recorded). Some clones in this sample may be carry-over from other donors' samples. This chain links TRBV5-1 with TRBJ1-1; 7 bases line up with TRBD1. The specimen sequenced was CD8+ T cells from PBMCs. The DNA of the CDR3 is TGCGCCAGCAGCTCGTCAGGGGGATGGACTGAAGCTTTCTTT. Translation: CASSSSGGWTEAFF.